Following are 2 T cell receptor beta chains from one sample sequenced in a study of blood T cell repertoires in COVID-19 (dated by TCRdb to 2020 to 2021). Preparation of the library involved the immunoSEQ multiplex PCR assay. TCRdb mirrors the immuneACCESS table, restricted to in-frame sequences. Some clones are absent from its copies; in checked studies, under half trace to an unresolved V gene, and the reason for the others is unknown. The sample yields 80,000 to 95,000 clones; approximately 79% were counted once. About 15% of the sample goes to the ten largest clones. The sequenced sample consisted of peripheral blood. These receptors came from a woman at least 80 years old with active or convalescent COVID-19.

This clone was observed a few times. The chain employs TRBV27 and TRBJ2-7; 7 nucleotides match TRBD1. Germline V gives CDR1 MNHEY, CDR2 SMNVEV (reference sequence). The V gene end was trimmed by 4 bases and the J gene end by 3 bases; junction bases not matched to a gene: 3. The CDR3 contains 13 residues. The DNA of the CDR3 is TGTGCCAGCAGTTGGGGACAGTTCTACGAGCAGTACTTC. Its translation is CASSWGQFYEQYF.

The chain carries TRBV4-2 and TRBJ2-1, with 10 bases identical to TRBD2. The CDR3 has 17 residues. Trimming cost V 0 bases and J 5 bases; bases outside gene matches: 7. Germline V gene lookup returns CDR1 LGHNA and CDR2 YNFKEQ. CDR3: CASSQEVGLAGDNEQFF. The CDR3 DNA reads as TGTGCCAGCAGCCAAGAAGTGGGGCTAGCGGGGGACAATGAGCAGTTCTTC.